Listed below are T cell receptor beta chains from one sample, sequenced in a study of control samples from healthy donors and cancer patients. Only in-frame clones appear in the TCRdb table, and some are missing; sequencing was by immunoSEQ multiplex PCR. The table includes around 250,000 clones, more than 65% detected once. The sample consisted of PBMCs. The receptors derive from a woman aged 55-75 years with lung cancer. Both conserved end residues are part of each CDR3.

CDR3aa: CASSLQVRDEKLFF; v_gene: TRBV7-2; j_gene: TRBJ1-4
CDR3aa: CASSEGGTEAFF; v_gene: TRBV2; j_gene: TRBJ1-1
CDR3aa: CASRTRDSWDTEAFF; v_gene: TRBV6-5; j_gene: TRBJ1-1
CDR3aa: CASSFYQNTEAFF; v_gene: TRBV12-3/TRBV12-4; j_gene: TRBJ1-1
CDR3aa: CASSPPGGGQETQYF; v_gene: TRBV9; j_gene: TRBJ2-5
CDR3aa: CASATGYEQYF; v_gene: TRBV11-2; j_gene: TRBJ2-7
CDR3aa: CASSILTAGELFF; v_gene: TRBV19; j_gene: TRBJ2-2
CDR3aa: CASSLALGQGSYEQYF; v_gene: TRBV28; j_gene: TRBJ2-7
CDR3aa: CASSYSPAGEQFF; v_gene: TRBV6-6; j_gene: TRBJ2-1
CDR3aa: CASSQGAQSRNGYTF; v_gene: TRBV18; j_gene: TRBJ1-2
CDR3aa: CASSPRGKDQPQHF; v_gene: TRBV6-6; j_gene: TRBJ1-5
CDR3aa: CAWSHSRGGYQETQYF; v_gene: TRBV30; j_gene: TRBJ2-5
CDR3aa: CASSLGAGRQFF; v_gene: TRBV7-6; j_gene: TRBJ2-1
CDR3aa: CATSRDPGRENTIYF; v_gene: TRBV15; j_gene: TRBJ1-3
CDR3aa: CASADREGYGYTF; v_gene: TRBV19; j_gene: TRBJ1-2
CDR3aa: CASSLGGPNSGNTIYF; v_gene: TRBV5-1; j_gene: TRBJ1-3
CDR3aa: CASSPPKAMNTEAFF; v_gene: TRBV18; j_gene: TRBJ1-1
CDR3aa: CASVTTGTGVKAGNTIYF; v_gene: TRBV2; j_gene: TRBJ1-3
CDR3aa: CASSDRGSYNEQFF; v_gene: TRBV6-4; j_gene: TRBJ2-1
CDR3aa: CASSPQPTNEKLFF; v_gene: TRBV5-1; j_gene: TRBJ1-4
CDR3aa: CASSTRTEGGQPQHF; v_gene: TRBV27; j_gene: TRBJ1-5
CDR3aa: CATSRDVAGTHEQYF; v_gene: TRBV15; j_gene: TRBJ2-7
CDR3aa: CSVTTMRVLNTEAFF; v_gene: TRBV29-1; j_gene: TRBJ1-1
CDR3aa: CASSQEGSAAGYTF; v_gene: TRBV4-1; j_gene: TRBJ1-2